Listed here are 16 T cell receptor beta chains from one sample, sequenced in a study of Ad26.COV2.S vaccination and SARS-CoV-2 variants. Treatment reported: roughly 18 received Ad26.COV2.S at low or high dose, single or two shots; about 5 received placebo; per-sample allocation not given. Samples analyzed were those drawn on day 63 after the first vaccine or placebo injection. TCRdb keeps only in-frame clones here, not all; method: immunoSEQ multiplex PCR. There are hundreds of thousands of clones in the sample; 85% to 90% occur only once, and about 2.4% lies in the top ten. The sample consisted of peripheral blood, taken in a trial of Ad26.COV2.S vaccine versus placebo. Receptors originate from a person between 18 and 60 years old who received the Ad26.COV2.S COVID-19 vaccine or a placebo.

V is TRBV7-8 and J is TRBJ2-7; no clear D. This CDR3 has 15 residues. Germline assignment: CDR1 SGHVS and CDR2 FQNEAQ. V lost 3 bases, J lost 6 bases, and 18 bases lay in between. CDR3 nucleotide sequence: TGTGCCAGCAGCTTCTTCCAGACATGGACGGGCGAGCAGTACGTC. Protein sequence: CASSFFQTWTGEQYV.

CDR3 bases: TGTGCCAGCAGCCTCGGACTAGGGGAGCAGTACGTC. Residues: CASSLGLGEQYV. This chain connects TRBV11-2 to TRBJ2-7; the match to TRBD2 covers 7 bases. From germline, CDR1 is SGHAT and CDR2 FQNNGV. J was trimmed by 7 bases and V by 5 bases; bases with no gene match: 5. The CDR3 extends over 12 amino acids.

V usage is TRBV19 and J usage is TRBJ1-2, with 7 positions matching TRBD1. The CDR3 runs to 15 residues. CDR1 is LNHDA, CDR2 SQIVND, per germline (reference sequence). Trimming at V came to 3 bases and at J to 8 bases, leaving 12 bases not matched to a gene. Here the CDR3 DNA reads TGTGCCAGTAGTATTTTTCCGAGACAGGGTGGCGGCTACACCTTC. It yields the protein CASSIFPRQGGGYTF.

This clone was seen only once. The rearrangement uses TRBV5-6 and TRBJ1-2, with a weak D call TRBD1 (5 bases). Germline V CDR1 and CDR2: SGHDT, YYEEEE. The germline V and J ends were trimmed by 4 bases and 7 bases, with 17 bases remaining between them. The CDR3 has 14 residues. CDR3 region: CASSQAGVRSGYTF. DNA of the CDR3: TGTGCCAGCAGCCAAGCGGGGGTACGAAGTGGCTACACCTTC.

This clone appeared once. The chain employs TRBV19 and TRBJ1-1; no reliable D call. Germline assignment: CDR1 LNHDA and CDR2 SQIVND (reference sequence). V dropped 0 bases and J dropped 2 bases, with 16 bases sitting between them. The CDR3 contains 17 residues. CDR3 in DNA: TGTGCCAGTAGTATAGAGGTAGCGAACAGATTCAACACTGAAGCTTTCTTT. Protein product: CASSIEVANRFNTEAFF.

This chain connects TRBV2 to TRBJ1-1, with D uncertain. Germline CDR1 and CDR2: SNHLY and FYNNEI. This CDR3 region has 14 residues. Deletions cut 0 bases from V and 5 bases from J, with 10 bases between. The CDR3 DNA reads TGTGCCAGCAGTGAAGCGCTTCGAGGGACTGAAGCTTTCTTT. Protein sequence: CASSEALRGTEAFF.

The V and J genes are TRBV5-1 and TRBJ2-2, with D tentatively TRBD1 or TRBD2 (5 bases each). The germline V gene has CDR1 SGHRS and CDR2 YFSETQ. Trimming cost V 1 base and J 1 base, with 8 bases left between them. This CDR3 spans 15 amino acids. This CDR3 reads CASSLLGVNTGELFF. In DNA, the CDR3 is TGCGCCAGCAGCTTGTTGGGGGTGAACACCGGGGAGCTGTTTTTT.

This sequence joins TRBV7-3 and TRBJ1-2; 7 nucleotides align to TRBD1. The V gene end was trimmed by 5 bases and the J gene end by 2 bases; junction bases not matched to a gene: 8. The germline gives CDR1 SGHTA, CDR2 FQGTGA. CDR3 length: 15 amino acids. Here the CDR3 DNA reads TGTGCCAGCAGCCCCGAGCCGACAGGGAACTATGGCTACACCTTC. Encoded protein: CASSPEPTGNYGYTF.

The rearrangement links TRBV28 to TRBJ1-5; D uncertain. Trimming left V 2 bases short and J 2 bases short, with 10 bases between. Germline CDR1 is MDHEN and CDR2 is SYDVKM. CDR3 length equals 15 residues. As DNA, the CDR3 is TGTGCCAGCAGTTTACGCCCGGTCCGCAATCAGCCCCAGCATTTT. As protein: CASSLRPVRNQPQHF.

A remark on this clone: The sample has other DNA sequences that encode this CDR3 too. The chain links TRBV24-1 to TRBJ1-1; D remains unclear. V gave up 1 base and J gave up 1 base, with 3 bases separating them. The CDR3 is made up of 13 amino acids. Germline V CDR1 and CDR2: KGHDR, SFDVKD. The CDR3 region is CATSDFANTEAFF. The CDR3 DNA reads TGTGCCACCAGTGATTTCGCGAACACTGAAGCTTTCTTT.

V is TRBV24-1 and J is TRBJ2-5; D is perhaps TRBD1 (5 bases). CDR1 and CDR2 from the germline V gene are KGHDR and SFDVKD. The V gene lost 5 bases and the J gene lost 9 bases, with 18 bases spanning the gap. The CDR3 runs to 14 residues. The DNA for the CDR3 is TGTGCCACCAGTGTGTCAGGGTCCCAAGGAGCCCAGTACTTC. Translation: CATSVSGSQGAQYF.

The chain links TRBV7-9 to TRBJ1-5; tentative D call: TRBD1 (6 bases). The germline gives CDR1 SEHNR, CDR2 FQNEAQ (reference sequence). This CDR3 region has 16 residues. V lost 1 base, J lost 4 bases, and 14 bases lay in between. CDR3 nucleotides: TGTGCCAGCAGCTTAGAGTGGGGGGCAAGAAATCAGCCCCAGCATTTT. Protein: CASSLEWGARNQPQHF.

The V gene is TRBV7-8, the J gene TRBJ1-5; D perhaps matches TRBD1 (6 bases). Germline V gene sequence: CDR1 SGHVS, CDR2 FQNEAQ. This CDR3 comprises 13 residues. Trimming removed 1 base at V and 9 bases at J, with 10 bases between. The CDR3 DNA sequence: TGTGCCAGCAGCTTAGTCTGGGGGGCGCCCCAGCATTTT. It codes for CASSLVWGAPQHF.

V gene TRBV7-6 combines with J gene TRBJ1-2; D not resolved. Germline loops: CDR1 SGHVS, CDR2 FNYEAQ. The CDR3 length is 14 residues. The V and J ends lost 2 bases and 7 bases respectively, with 14 bases between them. CDR3 nucleotide sequence: TGTGCCAGCAGCTTAAGTCTGGGGATTTCTGGCTACACCTTC. This codes for CASSLSLGISGYTF. Based on the CDR3 plus reference TRBV7-6 and TRBJ1-2, the full variable domain is GAGVSQSPRYKVTKRGQDVALRCDPISGHVSLYWYRQALGQGPEFLTYFNYEAQQDKSGLPNDRFSAERPEGSISTLTIQRTEQRDSAMYRCASSLSLGISGYTFGSGTRLTVV.

The rearrangement joins TRBV5-6 to TRBJ2-7; 7 nucleotides match TRBD2. J was trimmed by 3 bases and V by 4 bases; bases with no gene match: 10. Looked up from germline, CDR1 is SGHDT and CDR2 is YYEEEE. The CDR3 has 15 residues. In DNA, the CDR3 is TGTGCCAGCAGCGGTGAAGGCCCGGGGGGCTACGAGCAGTACGTC. Its protein product is CASSGEGPGGYEQYV.

The J gene is TRBJ1-4, the V gene TRBV9, with 7 bases that match TRBD1. CDR3 length: 15 residues. V trimming: 4 bases; J trimming: 2 bases; junction bases outside the gene matches: 5. The V gene's germline CDR1 is SGDLS and CDR2 YYNGEE. This CDR3 reads CASSTRQGTNEKLFF. CDR3 DNA: TGTGCCAGCAGCACCCGACAGGGTACTAATGAAAAACTGTTTTTT.